This TCR beta chain derives from a study of blood T cell repertoires in COVID-19. Study background: Collection of acute and convalescent COVID-19 samples took place in the United States, Italy and Spain. PBMCs, B-cell-depleted T cells, or T cells provided the cDNA or gDNA that made up the material.

This CDR3 is 15 amino acids long. With V trimmed by 4 bases and J by 1 base, 4 bases remained unmatched. Germline V lookup: CDR1 SGHRS, CDR2 YFSETQ. Seattle patients were enrolled while actively infected and followed longitudinally. Methods used by the authors: Researchers report that nucleated cell counts were estimated from reference gene primer amplification. The protocol was immunoSEQ multiplex PCR, while the TCRdb copy is restricted to in-frame clones and leaves out a portion. The V and J calls and the clone size are those of that table, but D and trimming were determined from the DNA. The table has a few hundred thousand clones, around 89% seen once.

The specimen was peripheral blood. The chain is built from TRBV5-1 and TRBJ2-3, with 9 bases identical to TRBD2. This TCR derives from a woman aged 30 to 39 with COVID-19, enrolled during active disease. CDR3 protein: CASSPRTSGTDTQYF. The CDR3 DNA reads as TGCGCCAGCAGCCCCAGGACTAGCGGCACAGATACGCAGTATTTT.